The rows below give T cell receptor beta chains drawn from one sample of a study of T cell responses to AZD1222 COVID-19 vaccine. TCRdb's copy holds only in-frame clones and misses some; the assay was immunoSEQ multiplex PCR. The sample records 70,000 to 95,000 clones, approximately 80% being singletons. The sample consisted of peripheral blood, taken on day 0 of AZD1222 vaccination. These TCRs come from an adult in good health. CDR3s include the opening cysteine and the closing phenylalanine or tryptophan. The D gene is left open where the match is weak. Size is omitted from some rows. Given values are once, few, many or a class for expanded clones.

D	length	V	size	J	CDR3	DNA
-	15	TRBV4-1	few	TRBJ1-4	CASSQDSQLMRKLFF	TGCGCCAGCAGCCAAGACTCACAGCTAATGAGGAAACTGTTTTTT
TRBD1	15	TRBV30	-	TRBJ1-2	CAWSVLGRGLYGYTF	TGTGCCTGGAGTGTACTTGGCAGGGGGCTCTATGGCTACACCTTC
TRBD2	15	TRBV7-8	-	TRBJ2-7	CASSPEAGVGYEQYF	TGTGCCAGCAGCCCAGAAGCGGGAGTGGGCTACGAGCAGTACTTC
-	12	TRBV29-1	-	TRBJ2-7	CSVETGLPEQYF	TGCAGCGTTGAGACCGGGCTCCCTGAGCAGTACTTC
-	14	TRBV5-4	once	TRBJ2-7	CASSPRTGPLEQYF	TGTGCCAGCAGCCCCCGTACAGGGCCACTCGAGCAGTACTTC
-	14	TRBV27	-	TRBJ2-5	CASSPRTIQETQYF	TGTGCCAGCAGTCCCCGGACAATCCAAGAGACCCAGTACTTC
-	16	TRBV3-1/TRBV3-2	-	TRBJ2-2	CASSHISSTNTGELFF	TGTGCCAGCAGCCATATTAGTAGTACGAACACCGGGGAGCTGTTTTTT
-	13	TRBV19	-	TRBJ2-7	CASRRDRNYEQYF	TGTGCCAGCCGGAGGGACAGAAACTACGAGCAGTACTTC
TRBD1	15	TRBV18	-	TRBJ2-7	CASSPSRTGGSEQYF	TGTGCCAGCTCACCTTCCCGGACAGGGGGTAGCGAGCAGTACTTC
-	13	TRBV2	-	TRBJ1-1	CVTSRDGNTEAFF	TGTGTCACGTCCAGGGATGGTAACACTGAAGCTTTCTTT